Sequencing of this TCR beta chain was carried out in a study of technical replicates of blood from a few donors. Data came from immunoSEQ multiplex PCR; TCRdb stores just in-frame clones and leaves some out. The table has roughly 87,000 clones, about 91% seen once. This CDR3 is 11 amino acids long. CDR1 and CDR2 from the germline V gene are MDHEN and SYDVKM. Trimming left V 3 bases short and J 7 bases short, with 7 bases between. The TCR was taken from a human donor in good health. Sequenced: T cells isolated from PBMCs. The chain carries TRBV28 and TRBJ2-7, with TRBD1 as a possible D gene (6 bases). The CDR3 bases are TGTGCCAGCAGTTTCAGGGGTGAGCAGTACTTC. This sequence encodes CASSFRGEQYF.